These T cell receptor beta chains were read from a single sample in a study of cytomegalovirus exposure and HLA in healthy donors. The protocol was immunoSEQ multiplex PCR, while the TCRdb copy is restricted to in-frame clones and leaves out a portion. This table holds a few hundred thousand clones, around 87% found once. Material: PBMCs. These receptor sequences come from a woman younger than 30 in good health and CMV-seronegative. Each CDR3 is given with its conserved first and last residue.

TRBJ1-6	TRBV18	CASSPNRGYRSYNSPLHF
TRBJ2-1	TRBV4-1	CASSQVHGGTGSYNEQFF
TRBJ2-2	TRBV6-5	CASSYLDRDTGELFF
TRBJ2-5	TRBV6-6	CASSGTEGTQYF
TRBJ2-2	TRBV5-6	CASSLSVAENTGELFF
TRBJ2-1	TRBV29-1	CSVGGDHEQFF
TRBJ2-7	TRBV27	CASSFTSGVTYEQYF
TRBJ1-1	TRBV27	CASSLQVNTEAFF
TRBJ1-6	TRBV5-1	CASSNAGRGSPLHF
TRBJ1-6	TRBV14	CASSPSSYNSPLHF
TRBJ2-7	TRBV19	CASSITSASYEQYF
TRBJ2-1	TRBV9	CASSVVGTGVYNEQFF
TRBJ2-3	TRBV18	CASSPEAPGLAGVTDTQYF
TRBJ1-4	TRBV7-9	CASSLDPGQGATNEKLFF
TRBJ2-1	TRBV19	CASSYGGDPKGNEQFF
TRBJ2-7	TRBV30	CAWSGLATNYEQYF
TRBJ2-1	TRBV4-1	CASSQDYDSSYNEQFF
TRBJ2-1	TRBV7-2	CASSFPILAGGLDEQFF
TRBJ2-7	TRBV30	CAWSVRQGTYEQYF
TRBJ2-7	TRBV7-9	CASSLVRQGGSRNEQYF
TRBJ2-4	TRBV27	CASSRLAGVNIQYF
TRBJ2-7	TRBV30	CAWSPDRSYEQYF
TRBJ1-2	TRBV10-1	CASSDWDRGGNYGYTF
TRBJ2-3	TRBV7-2	CASSFGQGKTDTQYF
TRBJ2-1	TRBV27	CASSLRQGEQFF
TRBJ1-2	TRBV29-1	CSVTHTDSRGGYTF
TRBJ2-2	TRBV5-1	CASSLKTGGSGELFF
TRBJ2-3	TRBV5-1	CASSLGRSTDTQYF
TRBJ2-1	TRBV14	CASSQATGTYNEQFF
TRBJ2-7	TRBV5-1	CASSLDLDRGIYEQYF
TRBJ2-5	TRBV7-9	CASSVIWGEEETQYF
TRBJ2-7	TRBV7-9	CASSPTDYEQYF
TRBJ1-1	TRBV9	CASSLGANTEAFF
TRBJ2-1	TRBV21-1	CASSKKPGRQVSSYNEQFF
TRBJ2-5	TRBV6-1	CASSGTHQETQYF
TRBJ2-2	TRBV4-1	CASTRLAGIGGELFF
TRBJ1-2	TRBV4-1	CASSQGLNREYGYTF